The clone carrying this T cell receptor beta chain was seen ten or more times. This sample was included in a study of Graves' ophthalmopathy and Graves' hyperthyroidism. Investigators amplified TCR beta CDR3 regions from RNA transcripts. In the first round, RT-PCR was carried out with HTBI primers, and a multiplex PCR formed the second round. TCRdb analysed the multiplex PCR reads with MiXCR anew, one entry per CDR3 protein. The repertoire has hundreds of thousands of distinct CDR3 sequences, under 25% of them found once; the top ten carry 2.5% to 3.5%. Trimming took 4 bases from V and 1 from J; bases not matched to a gene: 8. The CDR3 length is 16 residues. Looked up from germline, CDR1 is LGHDT and CDR2 is YNNKEL (reference sequence).

The chain couples TRBV3-1 to TRBJ1-2, with 8 bases aligning to TRBD1. The TCR sequence derives from a woman between 18 and 29 years old with stable Graves' hyperthyroidism. The specimen sequenced was peripheral blood. CDR3: CASSRGQGGFNYGYTF. The CDR3, as DNA: TGTGCCAGCAGCCGCGGACAGGGTGGCTTTAACTATGGCTACACCTTC.